The 17 T cell receptor beta chains in this list originate from one sample, sequenced in a study of T cell responses to AZD1222 COVID-19 vaccine. The data were produced by immunoSEQ multiplex PCR, yet TCRdb's version contains in-frame clones alone and is incomplete. The sample has approximately 90,000 clones, more than 70% seen once. The sample was peripheral blood, taken on day 0 of AZD1222 vaccination. The source of these receptors is an adult in good health.

The chain uses TRBV7-2 and TRBJ1-4, with a possible D match to TRBD1 (6 bases). Germline CDR1 is SGHTA and CDR2 is FQGNSA. This CDR3 is built from 14 residues. The germline V and J ends were trimmed by 3 bases and 7 bases, with 12 bases remaining between them. The CDR3 region has the DNA TGTGCCAGCAGCTTGGGGGGCTTGGGTGAAAAACTGTTTTTT. This encodes CASSLGGLGEKLFF.

This clone was counted only a few times. J is TRBJ2-3 and V is TRBV7-9; D unclear. V lost 0 bases, J lost 2 bases, and 18 bases lay in between. The germline CDR1 and CDR2 sequences are SEHNR and FQNEAQ (reference sequence). The CDR3 length is 18 residues. The chain's CDR3 is CASSLAEMAGPLTDTQYF. DNA of the CDR3: TGTGCCAGCAGCTTAGCGGAAATGGCCGGACCGCTCACAGATACGCAGTATTTT. Drawing the rest from reference TRBV7-9 and TRBJ2-3, the complete variable domain is DTGVSQNPRHKITKRGQNVTFRCDPISEHNRLYWYRQTLGQGPEFLTYFQNEAQLEKSRLLSDRFSAERPKGSFSTLEIQRTEQGDSAMYLCASSLAEMAGPLTDTQYFGPGTRLTVL.

The CDR3 reads CASSRRTVREQYF. The CDR3 nucleotides read TGCGCCAGCAGCCGACGGACAGTTCGGGAGCAGTACTTC. The chain couples TRBV5-1 to TRBJ2-7; possible D gene TRBD1, 6 bases. The CDR3 runs to 13 residues. V lost 4 bases and J lost 7, with 15 bases in between. Germline loops: CDR1 SGHRS, CDR2 YFSETQ.

The V and J genes are TRBV6-5 and TRBJ1-2; D not certain. Trimming removed 2 bases from V and 5 bases from J, with 12 bases in between. Germline CDR1 is MNHEY and CDR2 is SVGAGI. The CDR3 has 14 amino acids. The CDR3 sequence is CASSYTSEGYGYTF. In DNA form, the CDR3 reads TGTGCCAGCAGTTACACATCAGAAGGGTATGGCTACACCTTC.

CDR3: CASSLDGQGKRNEQFF. The CDR3 region has the DNA TGTGCCAGCAGCTTAGATGGTCAGGGGAAGCGGAATGAGCAGTTCTTC. The genes are TRBV11-2 and TRBJ2-1; TRBD1 might be the D (6 bases). From germline, CDR1 is SGHAT and CDR2 FQNNGV. The V and J ends lost 0 bases and 7 bases respectively, with 16 bases between them. The CDR3 has 16 amino acids.

The chain combines TRBV7-6 with TRBJ2-7; no clear D gene. Germline-derived CDR1 and CDR2 are SGHVS and FNYEAQ. Trimming cost V 1 base and J 0 bases, with 7 bases left between them. The CDR3 consists of 14 residues. This CDR3 is CASSLVSSSYEQYF. The CDR3, as DNA: TGTGCCAGCAGCTTAGTCTCCAGCTCCTACGAGCAGTACTTC.

The V and J genes are TRBV10-3 and TRBJ1-2; D is perhaps TRBD1 (6 bases). Germline V gene lookup returns CDR1 ENHRY and CDR2 SYGVKD. The CDR3 is made up of 12 amino acids. V dropped 3 bases and J dropped 4 bases, with 6 bases sitting between them. CDR3 DNA: TGTGCCATCAGTGAACAGGGCTATGGCTACACCTTC. Protein product: CAISEQGYGYTF.

V usage is TRBV7-8 and J usage is TRBJ1-6, with 9 positions matching TRBD1. The CDR3 covers 15 residues. Per germline, CDR1 SGHVS and CDR2 FQNEAQ. V lost 5 bases to trimming and J lost 5 bases; unmatched junction nucleotides: 4. Written as DNA, the CDR3 is TGTGCCAGCAGCACCCGACAGGGGGATAATTCACCCCTCCACTTT. This translates into CASSTRQGDNSPLHF.

The chain couples TRBV28 to TRBJ2-7; perhaps D is TRBD1 or TRBD2 (5 bases each). The V end lost 7 bases, the J end lost 3 bases, and 16 bases lay between the germline ends. Germline lookup yields CDR1 MDHEN and CDR2 SYDVKM. The CDR3 loop spans 14 amino acids. CDR3 protein: CASTLGDGYYEQYF. The CDR3 DNA sequence: TGTGCCAGCACCCTGGGGGACGGATACTACGAGCAGTACTTC. The variable domain in full, with the rest retrieved from reference TRBV28 and TRBJ2-7, is DVKVTQSSRYLVKRTGEKVFLECVQDMDHENMFWYRQDPGLGLRLIYFSYDVKMKEKGDIPEGYSVSREKKERFSLILESASTNQTSMYLCASTLGDGYYEQYFGPGTRLTVT.

The chain joins TRBV6-5 to TRBJ2-1; 10 bases line up with TRBD1. CDR1 is MNHEY, CDR2 SVGAGI, per germline. The J segment lost 5 bases and the V segment lost 5 bases, leaving 6 bases of the junction unmatched. This CDR3 has 15 amino acids. CDR3 DNA sequence: TGTGCCAGCAGTAGCCGGGACAGGGGTGACAATGAGCAGTTCTTC. It translates to CASSSRDRGDNEQFF.

The chain links TRBV28 to TRBJ1-5; 7 positions agree with TRBD1. The germline V gene has CDR1 MDHEN and CDR2 SYDVKM. The CDR3 length is 15 residues. After removal of 6 bases from V and 2 bases from J, the junction contained 7 bases not matched to a gene. The CDR3 DNA reads TGTGCCAGCAGCCGACAGGGATTGGGCAATCAGCCCCAGCATTTT. Translated, it gives CASSRQGLGNQPQHF.

The chain couples TRBV27 to TRBJ1-1, with 9 bases lining up with TRBD1. The CDR3 has 14 amino acids. J was trimmed by 4 bases and V by 6 bases; bases with no gene match: 6. Germline CDR1 is MNHEY and CDR2 is SMNVEV (reference sequence). This CDR3 is CASSRDREVTEAFF. CDR3 nucleotides: TGTGCCAGCAGCCGGGACAGGGAGGTCACTGAAGCTTTCTTT.

This chain links TRBV11-2 with TRBJ2-2; 8 nucleotides match TRBD1. J gave up 5 bases and V 5 bases, and 13 bases lay outside the gene matches. The CDR3 has 17 amino acids. Germline CDR1 is SGHAT and CDR2 is FQNNGV. CDR3 nucleotide sequence: TGTGCCAGCAGCCCGAACCCGGACAGGGCCTGGACCGGGGAGCTGTTTTTT. It translates to CASSPNPDRAWTGELFF.

V is TRBV7-8 and J is TRBJ1-2; TRBD1 aligns across 7 bases. Germline V gene lookup returns CDR1 SGHVS and CDR2 FQNEAQ. The CDR3 loop spans 13 amino acids. Trimming took 7 bases from V and 4 from J; bases not matched to a gene: 6. The CDR3 spells CASTRTGIYGYTF. CDR3 nucleotide sequence: TGTGCCAGCACCCGGACAGGAATCTATGGCTACACCTTC.

V is TRBV18 and J is TRBJ2-1; no firm D call. CDR1 is KGHSH and CDR2 is LQKENI in the germline V gene. The CDR3 sequence is 12 residues long. V was clipped by 7 bases and J by 8 bases, with 12 bases between them. CDR3 sequence (DNA): TGTGCCAGCTTCCAGGTTAGGGATGAGCAGTTCTTC. Encoded protein: CASFQVRDEQFF.

This chain connects TRBV7-2 to TRBJ2-3; D not certain. The germline gives CDR1 SGHTA, CDR2 FQGNSA. The ends were cut back, 4 bases at V and 5 bases at J, with 10 bases in the middle. The CDR3 length is 13 residues. CDR3 loop: CASSSGRKDTQYF. CDR3 DNA sequence: TGTGCCAGCAGCTCAGGACGGAAAGATACGCAGTATTTT.

V and J are TRBV6-5 and TRBJ2-5, with 10 bases aligning to TRBD1. Germline CDR1 MNHEY, CDR2 SVGAGI. The CDR3 has 16 residues. V lost 0 bases to trimming and J lost 5 bases; unmatched junction nucleotides: 6. The CDR3 loop is CASSYSDRGPRETQYF. In DNA, the CDR3 is TGTGCCAGCAGTTACTCAGACAGGGGGCCGAGGGAGACCCAGTACTTC.